The clone carrying this T cell receptor (beta chain) was seen more than once but under ten times. Its antigen is still unknown. The entry originates in a study of CD8 T cells in ankylosing spondylitis. Findings and limits, study-wide: Significantly higher representation of disease-linked clones was reported for matched ankylosing spondylitis synovial fluid.

Libraries for TCR beta were made by quantitative 5'-RACE with molecular barcodes. One entry per CDR3 protein results from TCRdb running MiXCR on the 5' RACE reads. The table lists just under 350,000 distinct CDR3 sequences, roughly 14% of them singletons. V dropped 5 bases and J dropped 4; count of bases not matched to a gene: 7. The germline CDR1 and CDR2 sequences are DFQATT and SNEGSKA (reference sequence). There are 13 residues in the CDR3. This TCR was recovered from a male donor with ankylosing spondylitis or in good health (not recorded which). Sequenced input: blood, either unsorted or a sorted T cell fraction (not recorded which). The chain couples TRBV20-1 to TRBJ1-1; 7 bases agree with TRBD1. The CDR3 region is CSAVVGGSTEAFF. The CDR3 nucleotides read TGCAGTGCTGTGGTAGGGGGCAGCACTGAAGCTTTCTTT.